The present entry profiles one TCR beta chain with its context. Its antigen is still unknown. The data derive from a study of T cells expressing NK-cell markers. Study-wide results and caveats: Whether the expanded NKG2C+ T cell clones recognized HCMV remained unclear.

TCRdb reprocessed the 5' RACE reads and keeps a single row for each CDR3 protein, giving no DNA. The sample includes about 460,000 distinct CDR3 sequences. CDR1 and CDR2 (germline): SGHRS, YFSETQ. This CDR3 contains 13 residues. Sequenced material: blood T cells: a sorted CD56 or NKG2C T cell subset, CD4+ or CD8+ T cells, or bulk PBMC T cells (not recorded which). This sequence joins TRBV5-1 and TRBJ1-2. The sequence was collected from a woman between 50 and 59 years old in good health. CDR3 sequence: CASRSELNYGYTF.